This TCR beta chain was observed in a study of blood T cell repertoires in COVID-19 (dated by TCRdb to about 2020). With respect to the entire study: Samples covering the acute and convalescent phases of COVID-19 were provided by collaborators in the United States, Italy and Spain. The dataset comprised deeply sampled blood TCRbeta repertoires from subjects exposed to, actively infected with, or recovered from COVID-19. The prospective study material was composed of cDNA or gDNA derived from T cells, B-cell-depleted T cells, or PBMCs. Nearly every sample came with metadata listing a de-identified subject ID, COVID-19 status, age in years and sex. Samples came from the ongoing ImmuneRACE study (first 160 participants) plus 1,254 subjects from 6 global collaborators. The repertoires were released in a freely available public database intended as a resource for research on the immune response to SARS-CoV-2. Where HLA class I and class II types were available, the types were taken from metadata supplied by the sample provider, not from assay-based typing. Points the paper makes about the study in general: Clinical and demographic metadata were provided uncurated, with the amount varying by source and participant.

The collaborating institutions used their own protocols to collect whole blood in K2EDTA tubes. For TCRbeta analysis, collaborator samples were shipped as frozen whole blood, as isolated PBMCs, or as DNA extracted from either sample type. The germline V gene (reference sequence) specifies LGHDT as CDR1 and YNNKEL as CDR2. V and J lose 1 base and 7 bases, and a span of 16 bases separates them. The CDR3 sequence holds 15 residues, the cysteine and phenylalanine included. The DNA shown is the 45-base CDR3, in frame from base 1. About this clone itself: This receptor's antigen is unknown. The record has no base qualities; no much larger clone is one base away.

TCRbeta CDR3 regions were amplified from genomic DNA by means of the immunoSEQ Assay, a bias-controlled multiplex PCR. For the original study's pipeline: The number of nucleated cells in each sample was estimated from the amplification of reference gene primers within the assay. To quantify the absolute abundance of each unique TCRbeta CDR3 rearrangement, sequence reads were collapsed and filtered. For each sample, productive Simpson clonality was calculated as the square root of Simpson's diversity index across productive rearrangements. TCRdb re-hosts the immuneACCESS table, in-frame sequences only. Its copies lack some clones; in the studies checked, an unresolved V gene accounts for under half of them, and the cause for the rest is not known. V and J calls and clone size are given by that table; D and trimming were obtained from the DNA. In all, the sample holds about 99,000 clones, and more than 70% of those were seen once. Roughly 17% of the sample belongs to the ten largest clones.

The chain links TRBV3-1 (or the pseudogene TRBV3-2) with TRBJ1-2; the D gene remains uncertain. Sequencing was performed on peripheral blood. This sequence was found in an elderly woman in a cohort sampled during active COVID-19. The CDR3 amino acid sequence is: CASSQGGQGFRGYTF. The DNA is TGTGCCAGCAGCCAAGGAGGCCAAGGCTTCCGTGGCTACACCTTC.